This TCR beta chain was documented in a study of blood T cell repertoires in COVID-19. Across the whole study: The United States, Italy and Spain were the sources of the acute and convalescent COVID-19 samples.

Per the authors' pipeline: The assay estimated nucleated cells by amplifying reference gene primers. TCRdb's copy holds only in-frame clones and misses some; the assay was immunoSEQ multiplex PCR. V and J calls and clone size are as listed in that table; D and trimming were resolved from the DNA. The repertoire has 250,000 or so clones, around 90% of them found once; the top ten carry 0.7% to 0.85%. Germline-derived CDR1 and CDR2 are LGHNT and FRNRAP. This CDR3 is built from 12 residues. The V end was cut by 6 bases, the J end by 0 bases, with 6 bases between. Sequenced sample: peripheral blood. This chain uses TRBV12-5 with TRBJ2-7; D is unclear. The receptor comes from a woman aged 25 to 39 with acute or convalescent COVID-19. CDR3 protein: CASGRISYEQYF. In nucleotides, the CDR3 is TGTGCTAGTGGGCGCATCTCCTACGAGCAGTACTTC.